This paragraph reports one T cell receptor beta chain. This clone was seen just once. The antigen it binds to is not known. No much larger clonotype is one base removed from it; base qualities were not supplied. The CDR3 regions of human TCRbeta chains were analyzed by immunosequencing. As for the original processing: Repertoire TCRs were checked for matches against a reference library of SARS-CoV-2-specific TCRs that had been generated using the MIRA antigen-specificity platform. Breadth meant the fraction of unique TCRs that were SARS-CoV-2-associated, whereas depth meant the fraction of total T cells that were SARS-CoV-2-associated. Each spike-specific TCR was assigned to its reactive spike region and to a CD4 or CD8 class using the MIRA data. Log10-transformed breadth and depth values were compared by one-way ANOVA with Sidak's multiple comparisons tests. Entries here come from immuneACCESS through TCRdb and include only in-frame sequences with V and J called. Some clones fail to appear in such tables; in the studies checked, an unresolved V gene covers under half of the shortfall, and the cause of the remainder is unknown. V, J and clone size were drawn from that table, and D and trimming were deduced from the DNA. The sample profile shows around 65,000 clones; around four fifths of them were found once. Around a quarter of the sample goes to the ten largest clones.

These data belong to a study of T cell responses to AZD1222 COVID-19 vaccine (dated by TCRdb to the early 2020s). For the wider study: A total of under 250 trial participants underwent TCR sequencing, of whom 200 to 220 had received two doses of AZD1222 and around 26 had received two doses of the MenACWY control vaccine. Enrollment into the trials was organized by age into subgroups of 18-55, 56-69 and 70-plus years, and those subgroups contained roughly 140, 27 and 60 TCR-sequenced participants, respectively.

From its cysteine to its phenylalanine, the CDR3 spans 15 amino acids. The CDR3 DNA has 45 bases and is translated from base 1. V drops 6 bases and J drops 6 bases, leaving 17 bases in between. Taken from the germline V gene, the CDR1 and CDR2 loops are SGHVS and FNYEAQ. Reading the label with the study, this specimen's time point is: about 28 days (+/-7) after the second vaccine dose. AZD1222 recipients given second doses at about 4 weeks or at about 12 weeks were pooled, since spike-specific TCR depth and breadth were not found to differ between the two schedules. Vaccinee samples came from UK trials COV001 and COV002, including a single-blind randomized controlled phase 2/3 trial of AZD1222 (ChAdOx1 nCoV-19) in healthy adults. For TCRbeta chain sequencing, PBMC samples were collected from trial participants at day 0 and at day 28 after the second dose. Results the study describes overall, beyond this receptor: Conclusions about previously exposed vaccinees are limited because only five to seven AZD1222 recipients were SARS-CoV-2 seropositive at baseline. In the small 56-69-year group, the increase in depth fell short of significance, most likely because of low power. Because no day 14 peak-response samples were available, the repertoires could be characterized only after the peak T cell response. After two AZD1222 doses, both the breadth and the depth of spike-specific TCRs were significantly higher than at day 0 and than in MenACWY recipients. Most participants were white British and females outnumbered males, and the authors suggested that clonal diversity may have been underestimated. Nearly half of unique spike-specific TCRs reportedly recognized epitopes outside regions mutated in the B.1.351 and B.1.1.7 variants. The vaccine-associated CD4 TCRs covered the entire spike protein, and the dominant responses fell in regions 160-218 and 743-854.

The TCR comes from an adult who received the AZD1222 COVID-19 vaccine. Sequenced here: peripheral blood, sampled 28 days after the second AZD1222 dose. The sequence is built from TRBV7-6 and TRBJ2-2, with no D gene named confidently. The DNA is as follows: TGTGCCAGCAGAGGTGGCAACCCCTTCGCCGGGGAGCTGTTTTTT. It translates as CASRGGNPFAGELFF.